These 12 T cell receptor beta chains were all obtained from the same sample, sequenced in a study of blood T cell repertoires in COVID-19. Sequencing used immunoSEQ multiplex PCR; TCRdb keeps in-frame clones, though not all of them. This sample has about 210,000 clones; roughly 81% occur once, and the top ten carry about 7.3%. The material sequenced was peripheral blood. Receptor source: a woman aged 45-59 years with active or convalescent COVID-19.

Comments on this clone: The sample has other DNA sequences that encode this CDR3 too. The chain recombines TRBV5-1 with TRBJ1-5; D is possibly TRBD1 (5 bases). The CDR3 sequence is 14 residues long. Trimming stripped 0 bases from V and 5 bases from J, with 9 bases between. Germline V gene lookup returns CDR1 SGHRS and CDR2 YFSETQ. DNA for the CDR3: TGCGCCAGCAGCTTGGGGGGCCGCGATCAGCCCCAGCATTTT. The encoded protein is CASSLGGRDQPQHF.

This sequence joins TRBV25-1 and TRBJ2-2; 10 positions agree with TRBD2. J lost 5 bases, V lost 4 bases, and 13 bases had no gene match. Germline-derived CDR1 and CDR2 are MGHDK and SYGVNS. The CDR3 totals 18 residues. Here the CDR3 DNA reads TGTGCCAGCAGTGGGCCGGGGCTAGCGGGAGTAGGAACCGGGGAGCTGTTTTTT. This translates into CASSGPGLAGVGTGELFF.

The chain links TRBV28 to TRBJ2-7; 10 nucleotides agree with TRBD2. The ends lost 4 bases at V and 3 bases at J; junction bases unmatched: 9. Germline V gene sequence: CDR1 MDHEN, CDR2 SYDVKM. The CDR3 has 16 residues. CDR3 sequence reads: CASSSPSAGGIYEQYF. The CDR3 DNA follows: TGTGCCAGCAGTTCACCCTCAGCGGGAGGGATCTACGAGCAGTACTTC.

This sequence joins TRBV25-1 and TRBJ2-1, with a possible D match to TRBD2 (5 bases). The germline V gene encodes CDR1 MGHDK and CDR2 SYGVNS. CDR3 size: 13 residues. The ends were cut back, 4 bases at V and 6 bases at J, with 10 bases in the middle. CDR3 sequence reads: CASSVLGSNEQFF. The CDR3 DNA sequence: TGTGCCAGCAGTGTATTGGGGAGCAATGAGCAGTTCTTC.

In its sample, this clone was seen many times. The rearrangement links TRBV3-1 (or the pseudogene TRBV3-2) to TRBJ2-5; D is possibly TRBD2 (7 bases). The CDR3 is 17 residues long. V lost 0 bases and J 7 bases, leaving 21 bases between the germline ends. Germline CDR1 reads LGHDT; CDR2 reads YNNKEL (reference sequence). CDR3 sequence: CASSQERGRGGKGTQYF. CDR3 bases: TGTGCCAGCAGCCAAGAGCGGGGGCGGGGAGGGAAAGGGACCCAGTACTTC.

The CDR3, as DNA: TGCGCCAGCAGCTTGGGTGTGGCGGGGGGCACAGATACGCAGTATTTT. This translates into CASSLGVAGGTDTQYF. The chain joins TRBV5-1 to TRBJ2-3, with TRBD2 identical over 7 bases. The CDR3 loop spans 16 amino acids. The V and J ends lost 0 bases and 1 base, in that order; junction bases with no gene match: 5. Germline V lookup: CDR1 SGHRS, CDR2 YFSETQ.

The rearrangement links TRBV5-6 to TRBJ1-4; unclear D gene. CDR3 length equals 14 residues. Germline V lookup: CDR1 SGHDT, CDR2 YYEEEE. V shed 5 bases and J shed 5 bases, with 13 bases lying between them. CDR3 DNA sequence: TGTGCCAGCAGAGGGTCTGCGGGAAATGAAAAACTGTTTTTT. Translation: CASRGSAGNEKLFF.

The genes are TRBV24-1 and TRBJ2-3; 7 nucleotides align to TRBD1. CDR3 size: 16 residues. The germline gives CDR1 KGHDR, CDR2 SFDVKD. Germline trimming cut 3 bases from V and 3 bases from J; bases unmatched to any gene: 8. The CDR3 DNA is TGTGCCACCAGTGATAACAGGGGTATTGTAACAGATACGCAGTATTTT. Translating gives CATSDNRGIVTDTQYF.

The V gene is TRBV27, the J gene TRBJ2-2; TRBD1 matches at 9 bases. Losses at the gene ends were 7 bases for V and 3 bases for J; bases not matched to a gene: 9. Germline values: CDR1 MNHEY, CDR2 SMNVEV (reference sequence). This CDR3 is built from 16 residues. The CDR3 DNA reads as TGTGCCAGCACCCAACAGGGGGCAATCCACACCGGGGAGCTGTTTTTT. Its translation: CASTQQGAIHTGELFF.

In its sample, this clone ranks as medium-sized. The chain uses TRBV14 and TRBJ1-5; 8 nucleotides match TRBD1. The CDR3 runs to 16 residues. V was pared by 0 bases and J by 7 bases, with 8 bases of the junction left unmatched. Germline values: CDR1 SGHDN, CDR2 FVKESK. The CDR3 nucleotides read TGTGCCAGCAGCCAAGAGATCGACAGGGGAGAGCAGCCCCAGCATTTT. It translates to CASSQEIDRGEQPQHF. The whole variable domain, remainder taken from reference TRBV14 and TRBJ1-5, is EAGVTQFPSHSVIEKGQTVTLRCDPISGHDNLYWYRRVMGKEIKFLLHFVKESKQDESGMPNNRFLAERTGGTYSTLKVQPAELEDSGVYFCASSQEIDRGEQPQHFGDGTRLSIL.

The CDR3 DNA reads TGTGCCAGCAGCCAAGTCGGGATACACAATGAGCAGTTCTTC. This encodes CASSQVGIHNEQFF. This chain connects TRBV3-1 (or the pseudogene TRBV3-2) to TRBJ2-1, with a tentative D call TRBD2 (5 bases). Per germline, CDR1 LGHDT and CDR2 YNNKEL (reference sequence). CDR3 size: 14 residues. V was shortened by 1 base and J by 5 bases, with 9 bases between the two germline ends.

This chain links TRBV6-2 or TRBV6-3 with TRBJ2-2, with a tentative D call TRBD1 (6 bases). Trimming left V 4 bases short and J 5 bases short, with 11 bases between. CDR3 size: 14 residues. From germline, CDR1 is MNHEY and CDR2 SVGEGT. The CDR3 bases are TGTGCCAGCAGTTCGGGACAACTAACCGGGGAGCTGTTTTTT. Protein product: CASSSGQLTGELFF.